Listed here are 13 T cell receptor beta chains from one sample, sequenced in a study of blood T cells in healthy people across ages. A second about 6 to 11 cycle PCR used barcoded and J-beta primers. In TCRdb, the 5' RACE reads were re-called with MiXCR into one record per CDR3 protein. The table lists approximately 810,000 distinct CDR3 sequences, about 28% of them singletons, with 17% in the top ten. Sequencing was done on a sample of blood. These receptors came from a woman of 80 years or more in good health.

The chain recombines TRBV29-1 with TRBJ2-1, with D hard to call. V gave up 7 bases and J gave up 5 bases, with 18 bases separating them. This CDR3 spans 14 amino acids. Looked up from germline, CDR1 is SQVTM and CDR2 is ANQGSEA. In DNA, the CDR3 is TGCAGCGGACTTCTAGGGCTTTCCGACAATGAGCAGTTCTTC. This codes for CSGLLGLSDNEQFF.

V usage is TRBV4-1 and J usage is TRBJ2-7, with 9 positions matching TRBD1. With 1 base clipped from V and 5 bases from J, the junction kept 6 bases outside the gene matches. The CDR3 runs to 15 residues. CDR1 is MGHRA, CDR2 YSYEKL, per germline. In DNA, the CDR3 is TGCGCCAGCAGCCAAGGGGACAGGGAGTTTGACGAGCAGTACTTC. This gives the protein CASSQGDREFDEQYF.

In this sample, this clonotype turned up a few times. This chain uses TRBV12-3 or TRBV12-4 with TRBJ2-5; D not certain. The DNA end is more similar to TRBJ2-7, so the J call may be wrong. The CDR3 loop spans 13 amino acids. The CDR3 here is CASSSRRNYEQYF. In nucleotides, the CDR3 is TGTGCCAGCAGTTCCCGAAGGAACTACGAGCAGTACTTC.

The rearrangement uses TRBV3-1 and TRBJ1-1; the match to TRBD1 covers 8 bases. V gave up 5 bases and J gave up 6 bases; unmatched junction bases: 11. The CDR3 spans 15 residues. Germline CDR1 LGHDT, CDR2 YNNKEL (reference sequence). CDR3 in DNA: TGTGCCAGCAGCAACTCAGGGGGCGGATCCTCTGAAGCTTTCTTT. This gives the protein CASSNSGGGSSEAFF.

Points on this clonotype: Since a much larger clone is just one base distant, this may be a read error. The gene calls are TRBV12-3 or TRBV12-4 and TRBJ2-7; maybe TRBD2 (5 bases). The DNA end is more similar to TRBJ2-4, so the J call may be wrong. This CDR3 has 17 residues. This CDR3 reads CASSLAFGQRVGSIQYF. CDR3 in DNA: TGTGCCAGCAGTTTAGCGTTTGGGCAGAGGGTGGGAAGCATTCAGTACTTC.

Many counts were recorded for this clonotype. The V and J genes are TRBV6-1 and TRBJ2-7, with D possibly TRBD1 on 5 matching bases. Germline V gene lookup returns CDR1 MNHNS and CDR2 SASEGT. Trimming removed 3 bases from V and 2 bases from J, with 17 bases in between. The CDR3 length is 16 residues. CDR3 loop: CASSDPSRAQTYEQYF. DNA for the CDR3: TGTGCCAGCAGTGACCCTTCCAGGGCCCAGACCTACGAGCAGTACTTC.

As to this clonotype: A much larger clone differs from this one at a single base, so this may be a read error. V is TRBV20-1 and J is TRBJ2-5; tentatively, D is TRBD2 (5 bases). Germline loops: CDR1 DFQATT, CDR2 SNEGSKA (reference sequence). V was clipped by 3 bases and J by 5 bases, with 13 bases between them. The length of the CDR3 is 13 residues. CDR3 sequence: CSARPIAQETQYF. The CDR3 nucleotides read TGCAGTGCTAGGCCAATAGCGCAGGAGACCCAGTACTTC.

This clonotype was recorded at least ten times. The chain recombines TRBV18 with TRBJ2-1, with D tentatively TRBD1 or TRBD2 (5 bases each). The ends were cut back, 3 bases at V and 4 bases at J, with 19 bases in the middle. The CDR3 has 17 residues. Germline-derived CDR1 and CDR2 are KGHSH and LQKENI. Here the CDR3 DNA reads TGTGCCAGCTCACCGGGACGAACGAACCCTTCGTACAATGAGCAGTTCTTC. It translates to CASSPGRTNPSYNEQFF.

A few counts support this clonotype. The chain has TRBV6-5 and TRBJ1-5; no clear D gene. The CDR3 sequence is 14 residues long. CDR1 and CDR2 (germline): MNHEY, SVGAGI. Trimming cost V 4 bases and J 5 bases, with 12 bases left between them. CDR3 amino acids: CASSFRRLDQPQHF. The CDR3 DNA follows: TGTGCCAGCAGTTTTCGACGGTTGGATCAGCCCCAGCATTTT.

This clonotype was detected many times. V and J are TRBV20-1 and TRBJ2-5, with TRBD2 matching 8 bases. CDR1 and CDR2 (germline): DFQATT, SNEGSKA (reference sequence). This CDR3 is 16 amino acids long. V shed 3 bases and J 4 bases; nucleotides not matched to a gene: 13. The CDR3 nucleotides read TGCAGTGCTAGGGAGCTGGTCCTAGCGGGCACAGAGACCCAGTACTTC. It yields the protein CSARELVLAGTETQYF.

This clonotype was found many times. V is TRBV2 and J is TRBJ2-1; D call uncertain. V was pared by 1 base and J by 13 bases, with 11 bases between. Germline CDR1 and CDR2: SNHLY and FYNNEI. There are 12 residues in the CDR3. The CDR3 protein is CASSEGGSYQFF. The CDR3 coding sequence is TGTGCCAGCAGTGAAGGGGGATCCTATCAGTTCTTC.

At least ten counts were recorded for this clonotype. The chain couples TRBV4-2 to TRBJ1-6, with D possibly TRBD1 on 6 matching bases. Looked up from germline, CDR1 is LGHNA and CDR2 is YNFKEQ. The CDR3 runs to 21 residues. V gave up 0 bases and J gave up 9 bases, with 30 bases separating them. This CDR3 is CASSQEDFMRQGRLHLSPLHF. Here the CDR3 DNA reads TGTGCCAGCAGCCAAGAAGACTTCATGCGTCAGGGGCGGCTACACCTTTCACCCCTCCACTTT.

CDR3 sequence: CASSFQTGARKNSYNEQYF. The CDR3 bases are TGCGCCAGCAGCTTCCAGACAGGGGCCCGCAAAAACTCCTACAATGAGCAGTACTTC. V usage is TRBV4-1 and J usage is TRBJ2-7; 8 bases match TRBD1. CDR3 size: 19 residues. The germline V gene encodes CDR1 MGHRA and CDR2 YSYEKL. J gave up 7 bases and V 5 bases, and 25 bases lay outside the gene matches.